The 27 T cell receptor beta chains in this list originate from one sample, sequenced in a study of cytomegalovirus exposure and HLA in healthy donors. PCR was performed using 60 Vbeta and 13 Jbeta primers. Libraries were prepared by immunoSEQ multiplex PCR; TCRdb keeps only in-frame clonotypes and omits some of them. The sample yields 100,000 to 150,000 clones, about 80% seen once. The sample comprised PBMCs. The receptors derive from a young man in good health and CMV-seropositive.

This rearrangement joins TRBV5-4 to TRBJ1-5, with 7 bases matching TRBD1. This CDR3 spans 15 amino acids. Trimming cost V 5 bases and J 5 bases; bases outside gene matches: 10. Germline CDR1 reads SGHNT; CDR2 reads YYREEE (reference sequence). The CDR3 loop reads CASRTTGLGDQPQHF. The CDR3 nucleotides are TGTGCCAGCAGGACGACAGGGTTAGGGGATCAGCCCCAGCATTTT.

J is TRBJ2-7 and V is TRBV2; 11 nucleotides match TRBD2. The trim removed 3 bases at V and 1 base at J, leaving 5 bases unmatched. CDR1 and CDR2 (germline): SNHLY, FYNNEI. The CDR3 runs 16 residues. CDR3 DNA sequence: TGTGCCAGCAGTGAGGGACTAGCGGCTTTATCCTACGAGCAGTACTTC. This encodes CASSEGLAALSYEQYF.

This CDR3 is CASSSGQITGELFF. CDR3 DNA: TGTGCCAGCAGCTCGGGACAGATCACCGGGGAGCTGTTTTTT. The rearrangement uses TRBV11-3 and TRBJ2-2, with 7 positions matching TRBD1. Germline V CDR1 and CDR2: SGHNT, YENEEA. Trimming removed 4 bases from V and 4 bases from J; junction bases left unmatched: 3. The CDR3 spans 14 residues.

The chain combines TRBV6-5 with TRBJ1-6, with 8 bases that match TRBD1. The CDR3 consists of 14 residues. V shed 6 bases and J 7 bases; nucleotides not matched to a gene: 5. The germline V gene has CDR1 MNHEY and CDR2 SVGAGI. This chain's CDR3 is CASRGWTGNSPLHF. Written as DNA, the CDR3 is TGTGCCAGCAGGGGGTGGACAGGGAATTCACCCCTCCACTTT.

The chain recombines TRBV5-1 with TRBJ2-5, with D unclear. TRBJ2-7 matches the DNA end more closely, so the J call is doubtful. CDR1 is SGHRS and CDR2 is YFSETQ in the germline V gene. The CDR3 length is 14 residues. CDR3 DNA sequence: TGCGCCAGCAGCTTGGAGAGGCTATCCTACGAGCAGTACTTC. This encodes CASSLERLSYEQYF.

The gene calls are TRBV5-1 and TRBJ1-2, with 7 bases fitting TRBD1. In germline, CDR1 is SGHRS, CDR2 YFSETQ. Losses at the gene ends were 4 bases for V and 2 bases for J; bases not matched to a gene: 8. The CDR3 covers 15 residues. CDR3 amino acids: CASSHTGASNYGYTF. DNA of the CDR3: TGCGCCAGCAGCCATACAGGGGCGTCAAACTATGGCTACACCTTC.

The genes are TRBV2 and TRBJ1-2; weak D call: TRBD1 (6 bases). V lost 4 bases, J lost 1 base, and 10 bases lay in between. CDR3 length equals 14 residues. Per the germline V gene, CDR1 is SNHLY and CDR2 is FYNNEI. The CDR3 bases are TGTGCCAGCAGTGCTAGGACAGATAACTATGGCTACACCTTC. Translated, it gives CASSARTDNYGYTF. Supplemented by reference TRBV2 and TRBJ1-2, the full variable domain reads EPEVTQTPSHQVTQMGQEVILRCVPISNHLYFYWYRQILGQKVEFLVSFYNNEISEKSEIFDDQFSVERPDGSNFTLKIRSTKLEDSAMYFCASSARTDNYGYTFGSGTRLTVV.

This chain joins TRBV28 and TRBJ1-2, with D possibly being TRBD1 (5 bases). Germline assignment: CDR1 MDHEN and CDR2 SYDVKM. This CDR3 is 15 amino acids long. Between the trimmed V and J ends, which lost 3 bases and 7 bases, there was a span of 18 bases. The CDR3 DNA reads TGTGCCAGCAGTTTGGTTAAGTGGCAGGGCGGTGGCTACACCTTC. Translated: CASSLVKWQGGGYTF.

This clone was seen just once. V usage is TRBV4-1 and J usage is TRBJ2-6; D perhaps matches TRBD1 (6 bases). Between the trimmed V and J ends, which lost 6 bases and 1 base, there was a span of 22 bases. This CDR3 has 19 amino acids. Germline V gene data show CDR1 as MGHRA and CDR2 as YSYEKL. The CDR3 DNA is TGCGCCAGCAGTCCCGTTCACACATCCGGACAGTCTGGGGCCAACGTCCTGACTTTC. Its protein product is CASSPVHTSGQSGANVLTF.

The V and J genes are TRBV19 and TRBJ1-1; D uncertain. Trimming removed 4 bases from V and 4 bases from J, with 10 bases in between. CDR1 and CDR2 from the germline V gene are LNHDA and SQIVND (reference sequence). The length of the CDR3 is 13 residues. Written as DNA, the CDR3 is TGTGCCAGTAGTACGCGAAGGAGCACTGAAGCTTTCTTT. Amino acids: CASSTRRSTEAFF. The full variable domain, rest sourced from reference TRBV19 and TRBJ1-1, is DGGITQSPKYLFRKEGQNVTLSCEQNLNHDAMYWYRQDPGQGLRLIYYSQIVNDFQKGDIAEGYSVSREKKESFPLTVTSAQKNPTAFYLCASSTRRSTEAFFGQGTRLTVV.

This chain connects TRBV9 to TRBJ1-6, with 7 nucleotides matching TRBD1. This CDR3 is built from 14 residues. V dropped 3 bases and J dropped 5; count of bases not matched to a gene: 2. Germline lookup yields CDR1 SGDLS and CDR2 YYNGEE. The CDR3 spells CASSETGNNSPLHF. In DNA form, the CDR3 reads TGTGCCAGCAGCGAGACAGGGAATAATTCACCCCTCCACTTT.

V usage is TRBV28 and J usage is TRBJ2-7; tentative D call: TRBD1 (6 bases). CDR1 and CDR2 from the germline V gene are MDHEN and SYDVKM. The CDR3 spans 15 residues. V lost 7 bases and J 7 bases, leaving 23 bases between the germline ends. This chain's CDR3 is CASTPGAGILEEQYF. The CDR3 DNA follows: TGTGCCAGCACCCCAGGGGCAGGGATCCTCGAGGAGCAGTACTTC.

V is TRBV15 and J is TRBJ1-1; D might be TRBD1 (6 bases). Germline CDR1 is LNHNV and CDR2 is YYDKDF (reference sequence). The CDR3 loop spans 14 amino acids. The germline V and J ends were trimmed by 8 bases and 0 bases, with 13 bases remaining between them. CDR3: CATGRTAMNTEAFF. Here the CDR3 DNA reads TGTGCCACCGGTAGGACAGCGATGAACACTGAAGCTTTCTTT.

This clone was seen a single time. This chain connects TRBV7-2 to TRBJ1-1; 8 bases are a match to TRBD1. Germline trimming cut 7 bases from V and 5 bases from J; bases unmatched to any gene: 6. In germline, CDR1 is SGHTA, CDR2 FQGNSA. The CDR3 contains 13 residues. This CDR3 reads CASTLDRGTEAFF. The CDR3 region has the DNA TGTGCCAGCACGCTCGACAGGGGAACTGAAGCTTTCTTT. Based on the CDR3 plus reference TRBV7-2 and TRBJ1-1, the full variable domain is GAGVSQSPSNKVTEKGKDVELRCDPISGHTALYWYRQSLGQGLEFLIYFQGNSAPDKSGLPSDRFSAERTGGSVSTLTIQRTQQEDSAVYLCASTLDRGTEAFFGQGTRLTVV.

The chain has TRBV27 and TRBJ2-7; weak D call: TRBD1 (6 bases). The length of the CDR3 is 15 residues. Germline CDR1 and CDR2: MNHEY and SMNVEV (reference sequence). V lost 4 bases and J 0 bases, leaving 13 bases between the germline ends. The CDR3 loop reads CASSSPRGPSYEQYF. CDR3 nucleotides: TGTGCCAGCAGTTCTCCCAGGGGACCCTCCTACGAGCAGTACTTC.

The V and J genes are TRBV20-1 and TRBJ1-1; 9 positions agree with TRBD1. This CDR3 is built from 10 residues. V was clipped by 5 bases and J by 11 bases; unmatched bases: 3. Germline assignment: CDR1 DFQATT and CDR2 SNEGSKA (reference sequence). The DNA of the CDR3 is TGCAGTGCTTGGGACAGGGACGCTTTCTTT. As protein: CSAWDRDAFF.

The J gene is TRBJ2-5, the V gene TRBV5-4, with D unresolved. Judging by the DNA end, TRBJ2-7 fits better; the J call may be wrong. Per germline, CDR1 SGHNT and CDR2 YYREEE (reference sequence). CDR3 length equals 13 residues. In DNA, the CDR3 is TGTGCCAGCAGCTTGAATCCCTCCTACGAGCAGTACTTC. Its protein product is CASSLNPSYEQYF.

The CDR3 DNA reads TGTGCCAGCAATAAACTAGCGCGGCAAGAGACCCAGTACTTC. Residues: CASNKLARQETQYF. The chain uses TRBV28 and TRBJ2-5; 7 positions match TRBD2. V trimming: 7 bases; J trimming: 2 bases; junction bases outside the gene matches: 7. Germline V CDR1 and CDR2: MDHEN, SYDVKM. This CDR3 spans 14 amino acids.

V is TRBV7-9 and J is TRBJ2-6; 8 nucleotides align to TRBD1. Germline values: CDR1 SEHNR, CDR2 FQNEAQ (reference sequence). With V trimmed by 11 bases and J by 0 bases, 9 bases remained unmatched. The length of the CDR3 is 16 residues. CDR3 loop: CAGGAGGNSGANVLTF. The DNA of the CDR3 is TGTGCCGGCGGTGCAGGGGGCAACTCTGGGGCCAACGTCCTGACTTTC.

The chain joins TRBV28 to TRBJ1-2; weak D call: TRBD1 (5 bases). The germline CDR1 and CDR2 sequences are MDHEN and SYDVKM. V dropped 5 bases and J dropped 6 bases, with 13 bases sitting between them. CDR3 length: 13 residues. Here the CDR3 DNA reads TGTGCCAGCAGTCCGCCCGGGGGGGATGGCTACACCTTC. The encoded protein is CASSPPGGDGYTF.

The chain has TRBV4-1 and TRBJ1-2; D might be TRBD1 (5 bases). Trimming cost V 0 bases and J 4 bases, with 12 bases left between them. This CDR3 spans 15 amino acids. CDR1 and CDR2 (germline): MGHRA, YSYEKL. As DNA, the CDR3 is TGCGCCAGCAGCCAAGATGGGACGGGGGTCTATGGCTACACCTTC. It specifies CASSQDGTGVYGYTF.

V and J are TRBV2 and TRBJ2-7; 10 nucleotides align to TRBD1. The germline gives CDR1 SNHLY, CDR2 FYNNEI. This CDR3 spans 14 amino acids. V dropped 4 bases and J dropped 6; count of bases not matched to a gene: 6. The CDR3 reads CASSGTGGFSEQYF. CDR3 DNA: TGTGCCAGCAGTGGGACAGGGGGTTTTTCCGAGCAGTACTTC.

CDR3 protein: CALTGGAFF. The CDR3, as DNA: TGTGCCCTAACGGGGGGGGCTTTCTTT. The rearrangement uses TRBV6-4 and TRBJ1-1; a possible D gene is TRBD1 (5 bases). The CDR3 extends over 9 amino acids. CDR1 MRHNA and CDR2 SNTAGT come from the germline V gene. Trimming shortened V by 11 bases and J by 11 bases, and 12 bases separated the two germline ends.

The chain couples TRBV6-6 to TRBJ2-3, with 7 bases fitting TRBD2. The CDR3 loop spans 14 amino acids. CDR1 and CDR2 (germline): MNHNY, SVGAGI (reference sequence). The J segment lost 2 bases and the V segment lost 7 bases, leaving 6 bases of the junction unmatched. CDR3 sequence: CASMSGDNTDTQYF. In DNA, the CDR3 is TGTGCCAGCATGAGCGGGGATAACACAGATACGCAGTATTTT.

This clone has just a few counts. The chain is built from TRBV5-1 and TRBJ1-5; 12 positions agree with TRBD1. There are 15 residues in the CDR3. J was trimmed by 6 bases and V by 3 bases; bases with no gene match: 4. The germline gives CDR1 SGHRS, CDR2 YFSETQ. The CDR3 DNA reads TGCGCCAGCAGCTCGGGGACAGGGGGCCTTCAGCCCCAGCATTTT. Translation gives CASSSGTGGLQPQHF.

The chain joins TRBV5-8 to TRBJ2-5, with TRBD1 as a possible D gene (6 bases). The DNA end lines up better with TRBJ2-7; the J call may be wrong. Germline V gene sequence: CDR1 SGHTS, CDR2 YDEGEE. CDR3 size: 12 residues. The CDR3 DNA sequence: TGTGCCAGCAGCCCAACAGGGATCGAGCAGTACTTC. This translates into CASSPTGIEQYF.

This clone has more than one count but fewer than ten. The CDR3 reads CASSDPGGNTEAFF. DNA of the CDR3: TGTGCCAGCAGCGACCCCGGGGGGAACACTGAAGCTTTCTTT. The chain carries TRBV6-5 and TRBJ1-1; a weak D match, TRBD1 (5 bases). The CDR3 extends over 14 amino acids. Deletions cut 6 bases from V and 1 base from J, with 12 bases between. Per germline, CDR1 MNHEY and CDR2 SVGAGI.